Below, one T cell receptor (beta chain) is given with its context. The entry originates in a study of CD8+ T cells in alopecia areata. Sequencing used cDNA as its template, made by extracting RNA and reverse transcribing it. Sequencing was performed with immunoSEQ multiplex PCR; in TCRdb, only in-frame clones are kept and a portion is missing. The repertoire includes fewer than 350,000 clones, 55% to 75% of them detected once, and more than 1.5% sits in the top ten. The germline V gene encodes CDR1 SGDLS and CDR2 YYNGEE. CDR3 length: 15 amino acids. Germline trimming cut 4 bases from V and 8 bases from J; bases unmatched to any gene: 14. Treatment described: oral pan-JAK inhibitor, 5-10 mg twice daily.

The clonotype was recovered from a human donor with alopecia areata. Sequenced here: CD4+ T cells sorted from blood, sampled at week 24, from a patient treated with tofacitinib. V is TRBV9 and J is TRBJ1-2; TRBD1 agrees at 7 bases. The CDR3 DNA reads TGTGCCAGCAGCTCCATTGGACAGGCTGCAGCCGGCTACACCTTC. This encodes CASSSIGQAAAGYTF.